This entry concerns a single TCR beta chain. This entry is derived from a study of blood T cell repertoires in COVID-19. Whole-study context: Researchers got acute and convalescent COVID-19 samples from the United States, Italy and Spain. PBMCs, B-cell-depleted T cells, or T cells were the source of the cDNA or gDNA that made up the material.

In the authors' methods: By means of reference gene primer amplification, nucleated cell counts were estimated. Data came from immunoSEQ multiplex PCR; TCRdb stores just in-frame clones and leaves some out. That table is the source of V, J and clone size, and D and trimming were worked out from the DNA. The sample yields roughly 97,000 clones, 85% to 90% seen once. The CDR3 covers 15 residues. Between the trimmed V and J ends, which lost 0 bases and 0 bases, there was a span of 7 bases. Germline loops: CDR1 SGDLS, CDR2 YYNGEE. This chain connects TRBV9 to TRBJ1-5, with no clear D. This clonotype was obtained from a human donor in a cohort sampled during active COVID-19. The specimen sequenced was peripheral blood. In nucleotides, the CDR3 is TGTGCCAGCAGCGTAGGACAAGTTAGCAATCAGCCCCAGCATTTT. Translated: CASSVGQVSNQPQHF.